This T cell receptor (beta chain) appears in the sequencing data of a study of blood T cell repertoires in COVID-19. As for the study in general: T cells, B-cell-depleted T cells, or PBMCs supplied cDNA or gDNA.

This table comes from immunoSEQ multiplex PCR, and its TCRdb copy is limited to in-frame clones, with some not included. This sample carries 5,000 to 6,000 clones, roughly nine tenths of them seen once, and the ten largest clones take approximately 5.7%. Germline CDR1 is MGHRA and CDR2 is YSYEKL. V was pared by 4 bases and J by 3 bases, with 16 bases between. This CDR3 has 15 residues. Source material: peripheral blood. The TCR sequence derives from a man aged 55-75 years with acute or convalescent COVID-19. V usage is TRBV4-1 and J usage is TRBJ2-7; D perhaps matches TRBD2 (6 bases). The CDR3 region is CASSPATGLFYEQYF. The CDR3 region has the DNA TGCGCCAGCAGCCCAGCCACGGGACTTTTCTACGAGCAGTACTTC.